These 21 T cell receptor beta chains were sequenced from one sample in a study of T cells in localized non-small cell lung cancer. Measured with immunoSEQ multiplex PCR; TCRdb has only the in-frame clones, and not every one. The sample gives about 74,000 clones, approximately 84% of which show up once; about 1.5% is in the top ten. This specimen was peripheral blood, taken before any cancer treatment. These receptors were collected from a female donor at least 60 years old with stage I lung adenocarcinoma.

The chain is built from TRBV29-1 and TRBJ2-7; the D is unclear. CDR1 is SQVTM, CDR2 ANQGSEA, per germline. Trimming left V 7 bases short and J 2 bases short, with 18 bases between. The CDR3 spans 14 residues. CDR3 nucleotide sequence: TGCAGCGCTGGGAAGGACGGACGGACCTACGAGCAGTACTTC. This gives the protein CSAGKDGRTYEQYF.

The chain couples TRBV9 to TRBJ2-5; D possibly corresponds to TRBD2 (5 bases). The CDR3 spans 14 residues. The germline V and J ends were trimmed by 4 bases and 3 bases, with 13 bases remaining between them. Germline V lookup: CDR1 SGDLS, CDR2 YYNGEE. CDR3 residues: CASSPRAGEETQYF. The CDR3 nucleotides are TGTGCCAGCAGCCCCCGTGCCGGGGAAGAGACCCAGTACTTC. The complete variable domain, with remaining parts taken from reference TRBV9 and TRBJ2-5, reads DSGVTQTPKHLITATGQRVTLRCSPRSGDLSVYWYQQSLDQGLQFLIQYYNGEERAKGNILERFSAQQFPDLHSELNLSSLELGDSALYFCASSPRAGEETQYFGPGTRLLVL.

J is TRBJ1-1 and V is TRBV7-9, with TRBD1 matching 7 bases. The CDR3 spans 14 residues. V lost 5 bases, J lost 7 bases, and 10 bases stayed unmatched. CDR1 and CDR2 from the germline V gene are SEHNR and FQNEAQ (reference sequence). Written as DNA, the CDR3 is TGTGCCAGCAGCCGACGAAATGACAGGGTTGAAGCTTTCTTT. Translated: CASSRRNDRVEAFF.

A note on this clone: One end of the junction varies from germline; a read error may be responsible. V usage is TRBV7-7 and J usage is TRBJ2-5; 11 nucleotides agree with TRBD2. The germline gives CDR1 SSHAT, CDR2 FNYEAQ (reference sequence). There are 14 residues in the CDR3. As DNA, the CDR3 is TGTGCTAGCAGCAGGACTAGCGGGCAAGAGACCCAGTACTTC. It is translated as CASSRTSGQETQYF.

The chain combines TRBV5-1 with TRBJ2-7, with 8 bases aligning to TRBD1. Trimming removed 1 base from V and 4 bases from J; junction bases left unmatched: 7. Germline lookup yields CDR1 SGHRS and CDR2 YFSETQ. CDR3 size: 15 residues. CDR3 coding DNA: TGCGCCAGCAGCTTGTCGGGGACAGGCTTTTACGAGCAGTACTTC. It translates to CASSLSGTGFYEQYF.

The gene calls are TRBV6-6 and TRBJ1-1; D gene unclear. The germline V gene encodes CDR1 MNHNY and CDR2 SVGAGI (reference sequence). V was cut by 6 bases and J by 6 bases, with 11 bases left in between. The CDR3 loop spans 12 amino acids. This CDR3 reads CASRSGVSEAFF. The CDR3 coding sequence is TGTGCCAGCAGAAGTGGGGTCTCTGAAGCTTTCTTT.

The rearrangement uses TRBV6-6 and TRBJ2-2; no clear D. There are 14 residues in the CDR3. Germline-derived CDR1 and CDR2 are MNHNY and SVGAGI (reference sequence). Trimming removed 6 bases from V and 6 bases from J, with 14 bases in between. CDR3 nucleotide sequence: TGTGCCAGCAGAAGGGCCGGCGATTCCGGGGAGCTGTTTTTT. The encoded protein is CASRRAGDSGELFF.

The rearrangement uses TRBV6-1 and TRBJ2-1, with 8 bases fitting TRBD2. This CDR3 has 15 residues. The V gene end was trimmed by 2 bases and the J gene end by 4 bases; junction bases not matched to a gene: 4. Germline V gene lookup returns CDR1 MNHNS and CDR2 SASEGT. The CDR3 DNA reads TGTGCCAGCAGTGAACGGGCTAGCGGGTACAATGAGCAGTTCTTC. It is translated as CASSERASGYNEQFF.

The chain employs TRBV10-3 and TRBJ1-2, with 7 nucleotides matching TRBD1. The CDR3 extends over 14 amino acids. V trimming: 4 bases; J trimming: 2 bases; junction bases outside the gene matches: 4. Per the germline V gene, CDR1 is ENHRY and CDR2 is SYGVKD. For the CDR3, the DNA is TGTGCCATCAGTGGCCGGGACAGAAACTATGGCTACACCTTC. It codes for CAISGRDRNYGYTF.

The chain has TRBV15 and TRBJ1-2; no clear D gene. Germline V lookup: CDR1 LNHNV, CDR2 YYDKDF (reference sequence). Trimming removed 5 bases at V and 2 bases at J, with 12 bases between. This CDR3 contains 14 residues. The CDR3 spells CATSVARLNYGYTF. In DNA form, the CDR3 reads TGTGCCACCAGCGTAGCACGGCTAAACTATGGCTACACCTTC.

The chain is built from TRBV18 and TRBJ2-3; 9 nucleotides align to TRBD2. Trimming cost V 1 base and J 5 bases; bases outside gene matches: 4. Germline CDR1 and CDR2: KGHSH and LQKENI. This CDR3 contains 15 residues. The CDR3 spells CASSPLAGVRDTQYF. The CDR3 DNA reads TGTGCCAGCTCACCACTAGCGGGAGTCAGAGATACGCAGTATTTT.

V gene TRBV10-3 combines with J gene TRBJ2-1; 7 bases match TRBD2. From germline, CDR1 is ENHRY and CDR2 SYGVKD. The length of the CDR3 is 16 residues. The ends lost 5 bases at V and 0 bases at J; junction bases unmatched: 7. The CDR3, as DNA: TGTGCCATCAGTCCGTCTAGCGGTCGCTCCTACAATGAGCAGTTCTTC. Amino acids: CAISPSSGRSYNEQFF.

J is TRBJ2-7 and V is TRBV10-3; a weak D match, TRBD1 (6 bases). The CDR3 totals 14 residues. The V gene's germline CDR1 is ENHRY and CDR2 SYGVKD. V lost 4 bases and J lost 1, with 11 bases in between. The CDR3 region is CAISGWDTSYEQYF. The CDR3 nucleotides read TGTGCCATCAGTGGATGGGACACATCCTACGAGCAGTACTTC.

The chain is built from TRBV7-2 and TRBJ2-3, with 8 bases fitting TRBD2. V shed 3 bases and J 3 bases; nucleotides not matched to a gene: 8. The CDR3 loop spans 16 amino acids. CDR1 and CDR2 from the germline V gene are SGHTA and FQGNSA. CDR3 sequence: CASSFSSGGPTDTQYF. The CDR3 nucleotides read TGTGCCAGCAGCTTTAGCTCGGGAGGGCCGACAGATACGCAGTATTTT.

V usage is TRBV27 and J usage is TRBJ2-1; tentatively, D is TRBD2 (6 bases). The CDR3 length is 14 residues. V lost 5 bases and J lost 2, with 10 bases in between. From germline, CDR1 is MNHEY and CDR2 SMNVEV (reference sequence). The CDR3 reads CASSGSGPYNEQFF. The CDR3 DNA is TGTGCCAGCAGTGGTAGCGGACCCTACAATGAGCAGTTCTTC.

As DNA, the CDR3 is TGTGCCACCCGGACCGGAGGGACTGAAGCTTTCTTT. Translation: CATRTGGTEAFF. The chain has TRBV11-2 and TRBJ1-1; D is unclear. Trimming shortened V by 10 bases and J by 5 bases, and 14 bases separated the two germline ends. CDR1 is SGHAT, CDR2 FQNNGV, per germline. This CDR3 contains 12 residues.

CDR3 region: CASSKAGQGYSYEQYF. CDR3 coding DNA: TGTGCCAGTAGTAAAGCGGGACAGGGATATTCCTACGAGCAGTACTTC. J is TRBJ2-7 and V is TRBV19, with 9 bases lining up with TRBD1. CDR1 is LNHDA and CDR2 is SQIVND in the germline V gene (reference sequence). The V segment lost 4 bases and the J segment 1 base; nucleotides outside the gene matches: 8. The CDR3 covers 16 residues.

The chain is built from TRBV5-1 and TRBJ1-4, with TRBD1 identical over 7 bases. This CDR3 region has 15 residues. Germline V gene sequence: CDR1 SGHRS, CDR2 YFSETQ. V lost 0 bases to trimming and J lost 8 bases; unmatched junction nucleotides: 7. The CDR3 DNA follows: TGCGCCAGCAGCTTGGCCAGGGGGTCGGGAGAAAAACTGTTTTTT. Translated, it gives CASSLARGSGEKLFF.

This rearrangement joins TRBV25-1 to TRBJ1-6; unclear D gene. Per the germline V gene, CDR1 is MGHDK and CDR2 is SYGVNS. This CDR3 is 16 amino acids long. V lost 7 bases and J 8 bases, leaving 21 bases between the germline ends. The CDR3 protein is CASNRPWETNYSPLHF. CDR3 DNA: TGTGCCAGCAACCGCCCCTGGGAAACTAATTATTCACCCCTCCACTTT.

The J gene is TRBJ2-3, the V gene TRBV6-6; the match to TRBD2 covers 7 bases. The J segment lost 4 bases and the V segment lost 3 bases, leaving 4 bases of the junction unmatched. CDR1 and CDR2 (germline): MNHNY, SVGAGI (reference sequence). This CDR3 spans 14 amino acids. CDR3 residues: CASSYGGSADTQYF. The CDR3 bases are TGTGCCAGCAGTTATGGCGGGAGTGCAGATACGCAGTATTTT.

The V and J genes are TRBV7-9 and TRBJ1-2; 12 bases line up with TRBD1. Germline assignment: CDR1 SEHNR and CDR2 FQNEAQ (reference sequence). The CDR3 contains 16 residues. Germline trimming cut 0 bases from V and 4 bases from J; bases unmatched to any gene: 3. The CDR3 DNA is TGTGCCAGCAGCTTAGCCTCGGGACAGGGGGCCTATGGCTACACCTTC. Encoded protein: CASSLASGQGAYGYTF.